This entry lists 19 T cell receptor beta chains sequenced from one sample in a study of OX40 agonist ivuxolimab in advanced cancers. Library creation used the immunoSEQ multiplex PCR assay. Not all clones reach the TCRdb copy of this immuneACCESS table, which keeps in-frame sequences only. Checked studies attribute under half of the gap to unresolved V genes and leave the rest unexplained. The sample contains about 14,000 clones, around three quarters of them found a single time. 12% to 15% of the sample is held by the ten biggest clonotypes. This specimen consisted of CD4+ or CD8+ T cells sorted from blood, obtained in a trial of the OX40 agonist ivuxolimab. These receptors were collected from an adult with an advanced solid tumor such as melanoma, head and neck, liver or kidney cancer.

V and J are TRBV4-1 and TRBJ1-1; D gene uncertain. The germline V gene encodes CDR1 MGHRA and CDR2 YSYEKL. Trimming cost V 1 base and J 5 bases, with 8 bases left between them. The CDR3 extends over 13 amino acids. CDR3 nucleotides: TGCGCCAGCAGCCAAGGCCGGTGGACTGAAGCTTTCTTT. Amino acids: CASSQGRWTEAFF.

The chain is built from TRBV7-9 and TRBJ2-1, with D unclear. The CDR3 is 13 amino acids. The germline V gene encodes CDR1 SEHNR and CDR2 FQNEAQ (reference sequence). Trimming took off 1 base at V and 8 bases at J, with 9 bases between the two ends. CDR3 loop: CASSLEMVDEQFF. CDR3 nucleotide sequence: TGTGCCAGCAGCTTAGAAATGGTGGATGAGCAGTTCTTC.

The chain links TRBV29-1 to TRBJ2-3; D possibly corresponds to TRBD1 (5 bases). The CDR3 is made up of 16 amino acids. The germline gives CDR1 SQVTM, CDR2 ANQGSEA. The V and J ends lost 0 bases and 0 bases respectively, with 13 bases between them. CDR3 sequence (DNA): TGCAGCGTTGAAGATTGGGGCAGCTTGAGCACAGATACGCAGTATTTT. It yields the protein CSVEDWGSLSTDTQYF.

V gene TRBV9 combines with J gene TRBJ2-5; 10 nucleotides line up with TRBD2. CDR3 length: 16 residues. The ends lost 1 base at V and 2 bases at J; junction bases unmatched: 5. The germline V gene has CDR1 SGDLS and CDR2 YYNGEE. The CDR3 sequence: CASSVFSGGPQETQYF. The DNA of the CDR3 is TGTGCCAGCAGCGTATTTAGCGGGGGGCCTCAAGAGACCCAGTACTTC.

The V gene is TRBV9, the J gene TRBJ2-3, with 10 bases matching TRBD2. CDR1 SGDLS and CDR2 YYNGEE come from the germline V gene. V gave up 6 bases and J gave up 1 base; unmatched junction bases: 2. This CDR3 contains 14 residues. The DNA of the CDR3 is TGTGCCAGCACAGGACTAGCGGGCACAGATACGCAGTATTTT. Residues: CASTGLAGTDTQYF.

The chain links TRBV19 to TRBJ2-1; no firm D call. V lost 5 bases, J lost 8 bases, and 10 bases lay in between. CDR1 is LNHDA and CDR2 is SQIVND in the germline V gene (reference sequence). The CDR3 loop spans 12 amino acids. This CDR3 is CASSVGSDEQFF. CDR3 bases: TGTGCCAGTAGTGTGGGGTCCGATGAGCAGTTCTTC.

The chain couples TRBV25-1 to TRBJ2-3, with TRBD2 identical over 9 bases. Germline V CDR1 and CDR2: MGHDK, SYGVNS. The V and J ends lost 1 base and 2 bases, in that order; junction bases with no gene match: 4. This CDR3 comprises 16 residues. The CDR3 DNA reads as TGTGCCAGCAGTGAATCGGCTAGCGGGGTCACAGATACGCAGTATTTT. This encodes CASSESASGVTDTQYF.

This sequence joins TRBV13 and TRBJ2-5; D gene unclear. The length of the CDR3 is 13 residues. The germline V gene has CDR1 PRHDT and CDR2 FYEKMQ (reference sequence). V shed 2 bases and J shed 8 bases, with 12 bases lying between them. The CDR3, as DNA: TGTGCCAGCAGCTTAAGGGATCTAGGCACCCAGTACTTC. Encoded protein: CASSLRDLGTQYF.

CDR3 nucleotide sequence: TGTGCCAGTAATTTGGCCGGCACGCAGTATTTT. This sequence encodes CASNLAGTQYF. V is TRBV19 and J is TRBJ2-3, with D unresolved. The CDR3 has 11 amino acids. Germline V CDR1 and CDR2: LNHDA, SQIVND (reference sequence). The ends were cut back, 7 bases at V and 9 bases at J, with 11 bases in the middle.

The V and J genes are TRBV27 and TRBJ2-4; D perhaps matches TRBD2 (5 bases). This CDR3 comprises 16 residues. Per germline, CDR1 MNHEY and CDR2 SMNVEV (reference sequence). The ends were cut back, 6 bases at V and 0 bases at J, with 15 bases in the middle. Here the CDR3 reads CASRPPGGLAKNIQYF. CDR3 nucleotides: TGTGCCAGCAGGCCCCCAGGCGGACTAGCCAAAAACATTCAGTACTTC.

The V gene is TRBV2, the J gene TRBJ2-5; 8 nucleotides align to TRBD1. The assigned J gene may be wrong: the sequence end matches TRBJ2-7 better. CDR3 length equals 14 residues. Germline CDR1 and CDR2: SNHLY and FYNNEI. CDR3 bases: TGTGCCAGCAGGGGGGACAGGAGCTCCTACGAGCAGTACTTC. Its protein product is CASRGDRSSYEQYF.

As to this clone: Compared with germline, one end of the junction differs, possibly owing to a read error. The chain employs TRBV7-7 and TRBJ2-2; D may match TRBD1 or TRBD2 (5 bases each). This CDR3 region has 12 residues. Germline lookup yields CDR1 SSHAT and CDR2 FNYEAQ (reference sequence). The CDR3 DNA follows: TGTGCTAGCACCGAGGGGTCCGGGGAGCTGTTTTTT. Translated: CASTEGSGELFF.

CDR3: CASRRTGGIHEQYF. CDR3 sequence (DNA): TGTGCCAGCAGGAGGACAGGGGGTATCCACGAGCAGTACTTC. This chain connects TRBV27 to TRBJ2-7; 10 bases are a match to TRBD1. The CDR3 is 14 residues long. Trimming removed 6 bases from V and 5 bases from J; junction bases left unmatched: 7. Germline V gene data show CDR1 as MNHEY and CDR2 as SMNVEV (reference sequence).

This chain links TRBV7-2 with TRBJ2-2; D is ambiguous. This CDR3 has 12 residues. In germline, CDR1 is SGHTA, CDR2 FQGNSA. V lost 5 bases to trimming and J lost 4 bases, with 5 bases between them. CDR3 protein: CASSAATGELFF. In DNA form, the CDR3 reads TGTGCCAGCAGCGCTGCCACCGGGGAGCTGTTTTTT.

Of note for this clone: In the same sample, other DNA sequences code for this CDR3. This chain links TRBV9 with TRBJ2-3; TRBD1 might be the D (5 bases). In germline, CDR1 is SGDLS, CDR2 YYNGEE. Trimming removed 0 bases at V and 2 bases at J, with 13 bases between. The CDR3 length is 16 residues. For the CDR3, the DNA is TGTGCCAGCAGCGTAGATGGGGCCTCCCCCACAGATACGCAGTATTTT. Its translation is CASSVDGASPTDTQYF.

This chain links TRBV5-5 with TRBJ2-7; 7 bases are shared with TRBD1. The length of the CDR3 is 15 residues. V gave up 4 bases and J gave up 0 bases; unmatched junction bases: 7. Germline V lookup: CDR1 SGHKS, CDR2 YYEKEE (reference sequence). For the CDR3, the DNA is TGTGCCAGCAGCCCCCCGACAGGGAGCTCCTACGAGCAGTACTTC. Its translation is CASSPPTGSSYEQYF.

This chain uses TRBV5-1 with TRBJ2-5, with TRBD2 identical over 9 bases. Germline lookup yields CDR1 SGHRS and CDR2 YFSETQ. The ends lost 5 bases at V and 1 base at J; junction bases unmatched: 6. CDR3 size: 15 residues. CDR3 sequence (DNA): TGCGCCAGCAGTCTAGCGGGACAACTCCAAGAGACCCAGTACTTC. This translates into CASSLAGQLQETQYF.

This clone was detected a few times. V and J are TRBV7-6 and TRBJ2-3, with unresolved D. In germline, CDR1 is SGHVS, CDR2 FNYEAQ. V was trimmed by 0 bases and J by 5 bases, leaving 12 bases between them. CDR3 size: 15 residues. The CDR3 bases are TGTGCCAGCAGCTTAGCACTTGAAGTTGTAGATACGCAGTATTTT. Translating gives CASSLALEVVDTQYF.

This chain joins TRBV5-1 and TRBJ1-5; D unclear. Germline assignment: CDR1 SGHRS and CDR2 YFSETQ. V gave up 1 base and J gave up 9 bases, with 11 bases separating them. The CDR3 length is 13 residues. CDR3 region: CASSLTGEPPQHF. The CDR3 coding sequence is TGCGCCAGCAGCTTGACGGGTGAGCCGCCCCAGCATTTT.